The 10 T cell receptor beta chains below were found in one sample sequenced in a study of blood T cell repertoires in COVID-19. Sequencing used immunoSEQ multiplex PCR; TCRdb keeps in-frame clones, though not all of them. Here the sample spans some 100,000 clones, around 88% being singletons. The source material was peripheral blood. These receptors were taken from a human donor with acute or convalescent COVID-19. The donor label of this sample is uncertain.

The rearrangement links TRBV28 to TRBJ2-3; D gene ambiguous. Germline V lookup: CDR1 MDHEN, CDR2 SYDVKM. Trimming removed 3 bases at V and 0 bases at J, with 10 bases between. CDR3 length equals 15 residues. CDR3 coding DNA: TGTGCCAGCAGTTTTAGAGTCCTTAGCACAGATACGCAGTATTTT. Protein product: CASSFRVLSTDTQYF.

The table lists this clone with a count of one. This chain uses TRBV10-3 with TRBJ1-6; 7 bases align to TRBD1. CDR3 size: 14 residues. V trimming: 6 bases; J trimming: 5 bases; junction bases outside the gene matches: 4. Germline V gene sequence: CDR1 ENHRY, CDR2 SYGVKD. CDR3 nucleotide sequence: TGTGCCATCAGGGGACAGCGTGATAATTCACCCCTCCACTTT. As protein: CAIRGQRDNSPLHF.

V usage is TRBV10-3 and J usage is TRBJ1-2; D perhaps matches TRBD1 (5 bases). Germline CDR1 is ENHRY and CDR2 is SYGVKD. The V end lost 2 bases, the J end lost 4 bases, and 14 bases lay between the germline ends. The CDR3 extends over 15 amino acids. CDR3 coding DNA: TGTGCCATCAGTGAGGTAGGGGCGAACAGCTATGGCTACACCTTC. This gives the protein CAISEVGANSYGYTF.

The chain is built from TRBV11-2 and TRBJ2-1; D possibly corresponds to TRBD2 (6 bases). CDR3 length equals 15 residues. Trimming stripped 1 base from V and 3 bases from J, with 10 bases between. The germline gives CDR1 SGHAT, CDR2 FQNNGV. DNA of the CDR3: TGTGCCAGCAGCTTAGGGGACTGGGACTACAATGAGCAGTTCTTC. Its protein is CASSLGDWDYNEQFF. Using reference TRBV11-2 and TRBJ2-1 for the parts outside the CDR3, the full variable domain is EAGVAQSPRYKIIEKRQSVAFWCNPISGHATLYWYQQILGQGPKLLIQFQNNGVVDDSQLPKDRFSAERLKGVDSTLKIQPAKLEDSAVYLCASSLGDWDYNEQFFGPGTRLTVL.

The chain links TRBV13 to TRBJ2-5, with TRBD2 matching 10 bases. With 3 bases clipped from V and 5 bases from J, the junction kept 9 bases outside the gene matches. Germline CDR1 reads PRHDT; CDR2 reads FYEKMQ (reference sequence). The length of the CDR3 is 16 residues. CDR3 sequence: CASSFGLADDRETQYF. The DNA for the CDR3 is TGTGCCAGCAGCTTCGGACTAGCGGACGACCGGGAGACCCAGTACTTC. Complete variable domain (other parts from reference TRBV13 and TRBJ2-5): AAGVIQSPRHLIKEKRETATLKCYPIPRHDTVYWYQQGPGQDPQFLISFYEKMQSDKGSIPDRFSAQQFSDYHSELNMSSLELGDSALYFCASSFGLADDRETQYFGPGTRLLVL.

The J gene is TRBJ2-7, the V gene TRBV7-9; D might be TRBD2 (7 bases). The CDR3 extends over 16 amino acids. The V gene lost 0 bases and the J gene lost 1 base, with 13 bases spanning the gap. The germline CDR1 and CDR2 sequences are SEHNR and FQNEAQ (reference sequence). In DNA form, the CDR3 reads TGTGCCAGCAGCTTAGCGACGGGGGGCAAATCCTACGAGCAGTACTTC. Amino acids: CASSLATGGKSYEQYF.

The genes are TRBV4-3 and TRBJ1-4; 8 bases fit TRBD1. The CDR3 length is 17 residues. Germline CDR1 and CDR2: LGHNA and YSLEER. V gave up 5 bases and J gave up 8 bases; unmatched junction bases: 16. This CDR3 reads CASSSGTGYLSDEKLFF. The CDR3 DNA sequence: TGCGCCAGCAGCTCCGGGACAGGTTATTTGAGTGACGAAAAACTGTTTTTT.

The V gene is TRBV4-3, the J gene TRBJ1-6, with D possibly TRBD1 on 5 matching bases. Trimming cost V 3 bases and J 0 bases, with 15 bases left between them. The CDR3 sequence is 18 residues long. Germline V gives CDR1 LGHNA, CDR2 YSLEER. In DNA form, the CDR3 reads TGCGCCAGCAGCCAGACCGGCGGGGGGAGCTCCTATAATTCACCCCTCCACTTT. Protein product: CASSQTGGGSSYNSPLHF.

The chain has TRBV27 and TRBJ2-2, with 12 bases identical to TRBD2. J lost 5 bases, V lost 8 bases, and 9 bases had no gene match. Germline V gene sequence: CDR1 MNHEY, CDR2 SMNVEV (reference sequence). The CDR3 is 16 amino acids. The CDR3 here is CASSPSGGVATGELFF. The CDR3 DNA reads TGTGCCAGCTCCCCTAGCGGGGGGGTTGCAACCGGGGAGCTGTTTTTT.

This clone was detected only a few times. The J gene is TRBJ2-7, the V gene TRBV12-3 or TRBV12-4, with TRBD1 matching 9 bases. This CDR3 contains 13 residues. V dropped 5 bases and J dropped 7; count of bases not matched to a gene: 6. The CDR3 loop is CASSPTGTGEQYF. The CDR3 DNA follows: TGTGCCAGCAGTCCTACCGGGACAGGGGAGCAGTACTTC.